A selection of T cell receptor beta chains follows, all from one sample in a study of long-term antiretroviral therapy in people with HIV. This table comes from immunoSEQ multiplex PCR, and its TCRdb copy is limited to in-frame clones, with some not included. The table has about 18,000 clones, around 80% seen once. The sequenced sample was unsorted PBMCs, obtained at the start of antiretroviral therapy, before treatment. These receptors were taken from a woman between 35 and 50 years old with HIV. The CDR3 runs from the conserved cysteine through the conserved F or W. The D gene is left open where the match is weak. Size tells how often a clone was seen (once, few, many) or the class of an expanded clone, and some rows leave it out.

>-|-|TRBJ2-5|TRBV5-8
TGTGCCAGCAGCTTTGAGCGGGCTCAAGAGACCCAGTACTTC
CASSFERAQETQYF
>-|-|TRBJ1-3|TRBV6-1
TGTGCCAGCAGTGAAGGGAGTCCCTGGGGAAACACCATATATTTT
CASSEGSPWGNTIYF
>few|-|TRBJ2-2|TRBV18
TGTGCCAGCTCACTGACAGAGACCACCGGGGAGCTGTTTTTT
CASSLTETTGELFF
>-|-|TRBJ1-5|TRBV7-8
TGTGCCAGCAGCGCAATCGACAGGCCCCCCCAGCATTTT
CASSAIDRPPQHF
>-|-|TRBJ1-5|TRBV6-5
TGTGCCAGCAGTGCAGGGCATAACAATCAGCCCCAGCATTTT
CASSAGHNNQPQHF
>-|-|TRBJ1-2|TRBV5-1
TGCGCCAGCAGCTCTAGCAAAGGGATTAACTATGGCTACACCTTC
CASSSSKGINYGYTF
>-|-|TRBJ2-1|TRBV11-1
TGTGCCAGCAGCTCCACTCAAGAGCAGTTCTTC
CASSSTQEQFF
>-|TRBD1|TRBJ2-1|TRBV4-3
TGCGCCAGCAGCCAAGATCCGGACAGGGGGAACAATGAGCAGTTCTTC
CASSQDPDRGNNEQFF
>-|-|TRBJ2-7|TRBV7-2
TGTGCCAGCAGCCTCCTAAACAGGGACTACGAGCAGTACTTC
CASSLLNRDYEQYF
>-|-|TRBJ1-5|TRBV28
TGTGCCAGCCATTCAGTAAGCAATCAGCCCCAGCATTTT
CASHSVSNQPQHF
>-|TRBD2|TRBJ2-7|TRBV11-2
TGTGCCAGCAGCTTATTTGGGGGGGGTGGCTCCTACGAGCAGTACTTC
CASSLFGGGGSYEQYF
>once|-|TRBJ1-1|TRBV7-6
TGTGCCAGCAGCTCTCAGGGTGACACTGAAGCTTTCTTT
CASSSQGDTEAFF
>-|TRBD1|TRBJ2-7|TRBV5-6
TGTGCCAGCAGCTTGGGGGGACAGGGAAACTTGCAGTACTTC
CASSLGGQGNLQYF
>-|TRBD1|TRBJ1-1|TRBV7-6
TGTGCCAGCAGCTTAGGGGGACAGGTGAACACTGAAGCTTTCTTT
CASSLGGQVNTEAFF
>-|TRBD1|TRBJ1-4|TRBV10-3
TGTGCCATCTTAACCGACAGGGTGAATGAAAAACTGTTTTTT
CAILTDRVNEKLFF
>-|TRBD1|TRBJ2-5|TRBV29-1
TGCAGCGTAGATGGACAGGTTGGCGAGACCCAGTACTTC
CSVDGQVGETQYF
>-|-|TRBJ2-1|TRBV12-2
TGTGCAAGTCGCTTAGTTCTCGCGGGGGCGTACAATGAGCAGTTCTTC
CASRLVLAGAYNEQFF
>-|-|TRBJ1-6|TRBV28
TGTGCCAGCGACTCCTTCAACTCACCCCTCCACTTT
CASDSFNSPLHF
>once|-|TRBJ1-4|TRBV6-6
TGTGCCAGCAGTTACACGTCGGAAAAACTGTTTTTT
CASSYTSEKLFF
>-|TRBD2|TRBJ2-3|TRBV28
TGTGCCAGCAGTCTCGGACTAGCGGGGTCGGGAGATACGCAGTATTTT
CASSLGLAGSGDTQYF
>-|-|TRBJ1-2|TRBV10-2
TGCGCCAGCAGTACGGAGGCGGGCTATGGCTACACCTTC
CASSTEAGYGYTF
>-|TRBD1|TRBJ1-4|TRBV4-3
TGCGCCAGCAGCCAAGAGGTTTTGAGACAGGGCGGTGAAAAACTGTTTTTT
CASSQEVLRQGGEKLFF
>once|-|TRBJ1-5|TRBV6-5
TGTGCCAGCAGCCGACAGAGCAATCAGCCCCAGCATTTT
CASSRQSNQPQHF
>-|-|TRBJ2-7|TRBV28
TGTGCCAGCAGGTGGACAGGAGGGTACGAGCAGTACTTC
CASRWTGGYEQYF
>-|TRBD2|TRBJ2-1|TRBV7-2
TGTGCCAGCAGCTTAGCCGGGACTAGCGGTTACAATGAGCAGTTCTTC
CASSLAGTSGYNEQFF
>-|-|TRBJ2-7|TRBV29-1
TGCAGCGTTGAGGTGACCCCTATCTACGAGCAGTACTTC
CSVEVTPIYEQYF
>-|-|TRBJ1-2|TRBV6-1
TGTGCCAGCAGTGGTAGGGGCACTAACTATGGCTACACCTTC
CASSGRGTNYGYTF
>-|-|TRBJ1-2|TRBV6-5
TGTGCCAGCAGTTACTCGAGGGTGGGCTATGGCTACACCTTC
CASSYSRVGYGYTF
>once|-|TRBJ2-5|TRBV15
TGTGCCACCAGCAGAGATACTGGCAGCCGGACCCAGTACTTC
CATSRDTGSRTQYF
>-|TRBD2|TRBJ2-3|TRBV19
TGTGCCAGTAGTATAGGGGCGGGGGGTACAACAGATACGCAGTATTTT
CASSIGAGGTTDTQYF
>-|-|TRBJ2-5|TRBV4-2
TGTGCCAGCAGCCGCGAATTACAAGAGACCCAGTACTTC
CASSRELQETQYF
>few|TRBD2|TRBJ2-1|TRBV4-3
TGCGCCAGCAGCTCCCCAGCGGGGGGGGACAATGAGCAGTTCTTC
CASSSPAGGDNEQFF
>-|-|TRBJ2-7|TRBV6-1
TGTGCCACCACCAGGGGAGCCGAGCAGTACTTC
CATTRGAEQYF
>-|-|TRBJ1-5|TRBV15
TGTGCCACCAGCAGAGACATGGGTAGCAATCAGCCCCAGCATTTT
CATSRDMGSNQPQHF
>-|-|TRBJ1-2|TRBV5-1
TGCGCCAGCAGCTTCCCCAGGGATGCATGGGGCTACACCTTC
CASSFPRDAWGYTF
>-|-|TRBJ2-2|TRBV11-3
TGTGCCAGCAGCCCCCGGGACCCCGGGGAGCTGTTTTTT
CASSPRDPGELFF
>once|-|TRBJ2-3|TRBV5-1
TGCGCCAGCAGCTCACAGGAGATAAGCACAGATACGCAGTATTTT
CASSSQEISTDTQYF
>once|-|TRBJ2-5|TRBV5-1
TGCGCCAGCAGCTTGGTAATTGAGACCCAGTACTTC
CASSLVIETQYF
>-|-|TRBJ1-5|TRBV29-1
TGCAGCGTTGTCATTTCGAGGGGTGCCAATCAGCCCCAGCATTTT
CSVVISRGANQPQHF
>-|TRBD1|TRBJ1-2|TRBV5-6
TGTGCCAGCAGCTCGTTTTTTCCCACCACAGGGGGCGTCTATGGCTACACCTTC
CASSSFFPTTGGVYGYTF
>-|-|TRBJ1-1|TRBV18
TGTGCCAGCTCACCTCTATCAACACACCTGGGACAGAACACTGAAGCTTTCTTT
CASSPLSTHLGQNTEAFF
>few|TRBD1|TRBJ1-5|TRBV6-5
TGTGCCAGCAGAAACCCTCCCAGGGGGGAACAGCCCCAGCATTTT
CASRNPPRGEQPQHF
>-|TRBD2|TRBJ2-1|TRBV12-5
TGTGCTAGTGGTTTGCGGGCGGGGGGGGTCCCCAATGAGCAGTTCTTC
CASGLRAGGVPNEQFF
>-|TRBD1|TRBJ1-2|TRBV29-1
TGCAGCGTCGGACAGGTCAATGGCTACACCTTC
CSVGQVNGYTF
>-|-|TRBJ1-1|TRBV11-2
TGTGCCAGCAGCTTAGATCCCTACACTGAAGCTTTCTTT
CASSLDPYTEAFF
>-|TRBD1|TRBJ1-1|TRBV18
TGTGCCAGCTCACCCCCGACAGGGGGCTTGGGGAACACTGAAGCTTTCTTT
CASSPPTGGLGNTEAFF
>-|-|TRBJ2-2|TRBV27
TGTGCCAGCCGGGGGCCGGGTTTCGGGGAGCTGTTTTTT
CASRGPGFGELFF
>-|-|TRBJ2-5|TRBV30
TGTGCCTGGAGTGCCTCAGTGTGGGCGGCGACCCAGTACTTC
CAWSASVWAATQYF